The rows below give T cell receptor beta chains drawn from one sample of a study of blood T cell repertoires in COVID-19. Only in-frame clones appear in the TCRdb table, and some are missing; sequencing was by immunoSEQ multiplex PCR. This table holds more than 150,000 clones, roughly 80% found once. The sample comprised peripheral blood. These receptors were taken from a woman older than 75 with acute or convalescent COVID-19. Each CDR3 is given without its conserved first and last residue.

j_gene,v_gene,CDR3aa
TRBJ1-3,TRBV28,ASSFARGQAGNTIY
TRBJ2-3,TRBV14,ASSPRRSSTDTQY
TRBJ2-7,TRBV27,ASSLRGAYYEQY
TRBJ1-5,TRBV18,ASSAREGGGNQPQH
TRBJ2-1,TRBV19,ASSITPGTTSYNEQF
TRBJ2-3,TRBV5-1,ASSFGRGANSDTQY
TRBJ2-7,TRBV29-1,SVLWTGHEQY
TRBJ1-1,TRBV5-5,ASSYPGENTEAF
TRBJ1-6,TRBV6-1,ASSESSYNSPLH
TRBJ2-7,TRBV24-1,ATSRTGSHEQY
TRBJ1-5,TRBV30,AWTQGQVNQPQH
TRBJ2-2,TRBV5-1,ASSSGLTNTGELF
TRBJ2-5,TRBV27,ASRKRDLVGETQY
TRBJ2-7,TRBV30,AWRAGTYEQY
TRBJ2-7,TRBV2,ASTGGRWAVYEQY
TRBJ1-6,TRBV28,ASSLLNSPLH
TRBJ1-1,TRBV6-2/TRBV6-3,ASSRQGTEAF
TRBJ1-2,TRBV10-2,ASIPLLGTGGNYGYT
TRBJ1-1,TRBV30,ASIRGQVNTEAF
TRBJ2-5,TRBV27,ASSPPAGAQETQY
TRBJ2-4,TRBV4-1,ASSQGTAGGAKNIQY
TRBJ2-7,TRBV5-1,ASSGKGQPYEQY
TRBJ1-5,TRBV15,ATSRDSATGPRSYSNQPQH
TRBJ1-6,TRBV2,ASSGGLGTVVSPLH
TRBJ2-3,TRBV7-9,ASSLERGYTDTQY
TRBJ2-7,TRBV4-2,ASSQDQAGGRVGEQY
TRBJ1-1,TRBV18,ASSPKSGGTEAF
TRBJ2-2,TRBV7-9,ASTTSGPNTGELF
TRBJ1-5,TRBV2,ASSVLGNQPQH